A selection of T cell receptor beta chains follows, all from one sample in a study of response to subunit inactivated influenza vaccine. TCRdb used MiXCR to reprocess the RT-PCR reads, holding one entry per CDR3 protein. Seen here are 150,000 to 200,000 distinct CDR3 sequences, about an eighth observed once, and the top ten hold over 25%. The sample was also linked to a second study, of T cells expressing NK-cell markers.

The sequencing used CD8+ T cells sorted from PBMCs, collected 11 to 12 days after vaccination. These receptors were collected from a man aged 45-60 years who received an inactivated influenza vaccine. The CDR3 runs from the conserved cysteine through the conserved F or W. The D gene is left open where the match is weak. Only part of the rows carry a size: once, few, many, or a class if the clone is expanded.

DNA | CDR3 | J | V | size | D
TGCGCCAGCAGCCCCCACAGGGGTTCTAATGAAAAACTGTTTTTT | CASSPHRGSNEKLFF | TRBJ1-4 | TRBV4-3 | - | TRBD1
TGTGCCAGCAGCCCTCCGGTACGGGGAAGTTCTGAAGCTTTCTTT | CASSPPVRGSSEAFF | TRBJ1-1 | TRBV9 | few | -
TGTGCCAGCGGTACACTAGCGGCAAGCACAGATACGCAGTATTTT | CASGTLAASTDTQYF | TRBJ2-3 | TRBV7-2 | few | TRBD2
TGTGCCAGCAGCCCCCGCGTTTTGGATACGCAGTATTTT | CASSPRVLDTQYF | TRBJ2-3 | TRBV11-1 | few | -
TGTGCCAGCAGCATCGGGTCAGACAATGAGCAGTTCTTC | CASSIGSDNEQFF | TRBJ2-1 | TRBV12-3/TRBV12-4 | many | -
TGTGCCAGCAGTTTCGTGGGGGCGGGCACTGAAGCTTTCTTT | CASSFVGAGTEAFF | TRBJ1-1 | TRBV27 | few | -
TGTGCCAGCAGCCCCGGACTAGCGGGGGGCCGTTCCTACGAGCAGTACTTC | CASSPGLAGGRSYEQYF | TRBJ2-7 | TRBV6-2/TRBV6-3 | few | TRBD2
TGCAGCGTTCCCGGGACAGCCACAAACTATGAGCAGTTCTTC | CSVPGTATNYEQFF | TRBJ2-1 | TRBV29-1 | - | TRBD1
TGCAGTGCTAGTACGGGGGAGACCTACAATGAGCAGTTCTTC | CSASTGETYNEQFF | TRBJ2-1 | TRBV20-1 | - | -
TGTGCCAGTACACTAATGCTGGGGGACAGGGTCTACGAGCAGTACTTC | CASTLMLGDRVYEQYF | TRBJ2-7 | TRBV7-9 | few | TRBD1
TGTGCCAGCAGCTTATACGGGGGGGACTACGAGCAGTACTTC | CASSLYGGDYEQYF | TRBJ2-7 | TRBV7-2 | - | TRBD2
TGTGCCAGCACCGCACAGAACGGAAACACCATATATTTT | CASTAQNGNTIYF | TRBJ1-3 | TRBV7-9 | few | -
TGCGCCAGCAGCCTAGTCGGGGAGGGGGAGACCCAGTACTTC | CASSLVGEGETQYF | TRBJ2-5 | TRBV4-1 | - | TRBD2
TGTGCCAGCAGCGCTATGGACAGGGCCCTAACCTACAATGAGCAGTTCTTC | CASSAMDRALTYNEQFF | TRBJ2-1 | TRBV9 | - | TRBD1
TGTGCCAGCAGAAAGGGGGTAGGGCTCAATCAGCCCCAGCATTTT | CASRKGVGLNQPQHF | TRBJ1-5 | TRBV27 | - | -
TGTGCCAGCAGTGCCGGAGGGTACAATGAGCAGTTCTTC | CASSAGGYNEQFF | TRBJ2-1 | TRBV27 | - | -
TGTGCCAGCAGAAGACCCGAAGAGTACAGGAGCAATCAGCCCCAGCATTTT | CASRRPEEYRSNQPQHF | TRBJ1-5 | TRBV6-1 | - | -
TGTGCCAGCAGCTTCGACAGTGCTCGGGAGACCCAGTACTTC | CASSFDSARETQYF | TRBJ2-5 | TRBV7-9 | few | -
TGTGCCAGCAGCCCGTGGGGGCACAATGAGCAGTTCTTC | CASSPWGHNEQFF | TRBJ2-1 | TRBV7-3 | few | -
TGTGCCAGCAGCTTAGAGGCCTCCACCGGGGAGCTGTTTTTT | CASSLEASTGELFF | TRBJ2-2 | TRBV7-6 | - | -